The T cell receptor (beta chain) described here comes from a study of blood T cells in healthy people across ages. Study findings and constraints: TCR beta diversity per million T cells fell roughly linearly with age.

A sample-barcoded 5' primer and a J-beta primer mix were used in a second PCR of about 6 to 12 cycles. Each single sample gave us at least 2.5 million CDR3-containing paired-end reads. TCRdb ran MiXCR on the 5' RACE reads and lists one entry per CDR3 protein. The data show about 760,000 distinct CDR3 sequences, more than 20% seen once. The CDR3 covers 12 residues. Trimming at V came to 5 bases and at J to 10 bases, leaving 2 bases not matched to a gene. CDR1 and CDR2 from the germline V gene are MNHEY and SVGEGT. This clonotype was observed a few times. Its antigen remains unknown. The same sample was also used in a study of T cells of mothers and their children.

The sequence was obtained from a boy between 10 and 17 years old in good health. The sequencing sample was made of blood. The chain has TRBV6-2 or TRBV6-3 and TRBJ2-1; 10 bases match TRBD2. DNA for the CDR3: TGTGCCAGCAGTGTAGCGGGAGGCGAGCAGTTCTTC. It yields the protein CASSVAGGEQFF.